This T cell receptor beta chain appears in the sequencing data of a study of blood T cell repertoires in COVID-19. V gave up 4 bases and J gave up 1 base, with 8 bases separating them. The germline gives CDR1 SGHKS, CDR2 YYEKEE (reference sequence). The CDR3 has 13 amino acids. Sequencing was performed with immunoSEQ multiplex PCR; in TCRdb, only in-frame clones are kept and a portion is missing. The sample includes more than 200,000 clones, approximately 80% seen only once; the top ten take around 3.6%. Material: peripheral blood. V gene TRBV5-5 combines with J gene TRBJ1-1; no definite D call. The TCR originated in a woman aged 35 to 49 with active or convalescent COVID-19. The CDR3 region is CASSPPGNTEAFF. The CDR3 coding sequence is TGTGCCAGCAGCCCCCCCGGGAACACTGAAGCTTTCTTT.